This passage covers 20 T cell receptor beta chains from one sample sequenced in a study of breast tumors, draining lymph nodes, adjacent tissues. TCRdb used MiXCR to reprocess the multiplex PCR reads, holding one entry per CDR3 protein. The sample consists of about 12,000 distinct CDR3 sequences, about 70% of them appearing once. What was sequenced was tumor-adjacent breast tissue. These TCRs come from a female donor with breast cancer. Some clones in this sample may be carry-over from other donors' samples.

The genes are TRBV20-1 and TRBJ2-5, with no clear D. The germline CDR1 and CDR2 sequences are DFQATT and SNEGSKA (reference sequence). The ends were cut back, 0 bases at V and 5 bases at J, with 4 bases in the middle. This CDR3 contains 11 residues. CDR3 amino acids: CSARDLETQYF. CDR3 DNA sequence: TGCAGTGCTAGAGATCTTGAGACCCAGTACTTC.

This chain uses TRBV7-6 with TRBJ2-5; unclear D gene. The germline V gene has CDR1 SGHVS and CDR2 FNYEAQ. The CDR3 is 13 residues long. Trimming removed 5 bases from V and 4 bases from J, with 11 bases in between. In DNA, the CDR3 is TGTGCCAGCAGCCCAGGTAACCGAGAGACCCAGTACTTC. Translated: CASSPGNRETQYF.

This clonotype rates as large. The chain links TRBV3-1 to TRBJ2-7; 10 bases fit TRBD2. The CDR3 is 20 residues long. CDR1 and CDR2 from the germline V gene are LGHDT and YNNKEL (reference sequence). V shed 0 bases, J shed 4 bases, and the junction held 18 bases outside the gene matches. The CDR3 spells CASSQEFPSGSFTPSYEQYF. CDR3 DNA: TGTGCCAGCAGCCAAGAGTTCCCTAGCGGGAGTTTCACCCCCTCATACGAGCAGTACTTC.

The gene calls are TRBV20-1 and TRBJ2-2; D not resolved. The V end was cut by 3 bases, the J end by 8 bases, with 13 bases between. CDR1 is DFQATT and CDR2 is SNEGSKA in the germline V gene (reference sequence). The CDR3 has 13 residues. CDR3 in DNA: TGCAGTGCTAGGGATCTTTCTGGGGGGGAGCTGTTTTTT. Translated, it gives CSARDLSGGELFF.

In this sample, this clonotype turned up once. The chain is built from TRBV28 and TRBJ2-7; no clear D gene. Germline V gives CDR1 MDHEN, CDR2 SYDVKM. The CDR3 covers 11 residues. The V end lost 3 bases, the J end lost 4 bases, and 4 bases lay between the germline ends. The CDR3 reads CASSLGYEQYF. The CDR3 DNA reads TGTGCCAGCAGTTTGGGATACGAGCAGTACTTC. Full variable domain (outside the CDR3, taken from reference TRBV28 and TRBJ2-7): DVKVTQSSRYLVKRTGEKVFLECVQDMDHENMFWYRQDPGLGLRLIYFSYDVKMKEKGDIPEGYSVSREKKERFSLILESASTNQTSMYLCASSLGYEQYFGPGTRLTVT.

The rearrangement uses TRBV20-1 and TRBJ1-5; no clear D gene. The V gene lost 3 bases and the J gene lost 3 bases, with 9 bases spanning the gap. The CDR3 spans 13 residues. Per germline, CDR1 DFQATT and CDR2 SNEGSKA (reference sequence). The CDR3: CSASTAVNQPQHF. The CDR3 coding sequence is TGCAGTGCTAGTACCGCAGTCAATCAGCCCCAGCATTTT.

In this sample, this clonotype turned up once. The genes are TRBV11-3 and TRBJ2-7; no definite D call. Germline CDR1 and CDR2: SGHNT and YENEEA. Trimming took off 5 bases at V and 6 bases at J, with 20 bases between the two ends. This CDR3 contains 15 residues. The CDR3: CASSPLVRAGIEQYF. CDR3 sequence (DNA): TGTGCCAGCAGCCCCTTGGTCCGGGCAGGAATCGAGCAGTACTTC.

Sample share makes this clonotype medium-sized. This chain uses TRBV20-1 with TRBJ1-2, with 7 positions matching TRBD1. After removal of 5 bases from V and 0 bases from J, the junction contained 9 bases not matched to a gene. CDR1 is DFQATT and CDR2 is SNEGSKA in the germline V gene (reference sequence). The CDR3 runs to 15 residues. The DNA of the CDR3 is TGCAGTGCTGATAGCCGGGACAGCGCTAACTATGGCTACACCTTC. It encodes CSADSRDSANYGYTF.

The chain carries TRBV24-1 and TRBJ1-5; no firm D call. V lost 2 bases to trimming and J lost 1 base, with 5 bases between them. CDR1 is KGHDR and CDR2 is SFDVKD in the germline V gene. The CDR3 length is 14 residues. This chain's CDR3 is CATSDSGSNQPQHF. CDR3 DNA sequence: TGTGCCACCAGTGATTCCGGAAGCAATCAGCCCCAGCATTTT.

The rearrangement uses TRBV3-1 and TRBJ1-3, with D possibly being TRBD1 (6 bases). Looked up from germline, CDR1 is LGHDT and CDR2 is YNNKEL (reference sequence). Deletions cut 0 bases from V and 1 base from J, with 10 bases between. The CDR3 runs 16 residues. The CDR3 reads CASSQDFRGSGNTIYF. CDR3 nucleotides: TGTGCCAGCAGCCAAGACTTCAGGGGTTCTGGAAACACCATATATTTT.

The rearrangement uses TRBV18 and TRBJ2-3; 7 bases are a match to TRBD2. The CDR3 has 16 amino acids. Trimming at V came to 0 bases and at J to 6 bases, leaving 9 bases not matched to a gene. The germline V gene encodes CDR1 KGHSH and CDR2 LQKENI. The CDR3 DNA follows: TGTGCCAGCTCACCACCGGTAGTAGCGGGCGGGGATACGCAGTATTTT. Residues: CASSPPVVAGGDTQYF.

The chain combines TRBV7-8 with TRBJ2-7, with 13 bases matching TRBD2. This CDR3 has 15 residues. Germline V lookup: CDR1 SGHVS, CDR2 FQNEAQ. J lost 3 bases, V lost 5 bases, and 4 bases had no gene match. In DNA, the CDR3 is TGTGCCAGCAGCACGCGGACTAGCGGGAGCTACGAGCAGTACTTC. It yields the protein CASSTRTSGSYEQYF.

The rearrangement links TRBV30 to TRBJ2-3; TRBD2 is a possible D gene (6 bases). The CDR3 loop spans 14 amino acids. Germline CDR1 is GTSNPN and CDR2 is SVGIG (reference sequence). V dropped 4 bases and J dropped 4 bases, with 15 bases sitting between them. The CDR3 loop is CAWNGARRADTQYF. CDR3 sequence (DNA): TGTGCCTGGAACGGTGCTCGGAGGGCAGATACGCAGTATTTT.

This chain connects TRBV5-1 to TRBJ2-1; 7 nucleotides line up with TRBD1. With V trimmed by 4 bases and J by 0 bases, 7 bases remained unmatched. This CDR3 comprises 16 residues. Germline CDR1 is SGHRS and CDR2 is YFSETQ. CDR3 in DNA: TGCGCCAGCAGCGCAAGGGACAGAAGCTCCTACAATGAGCAGTTCTTC. Translation: CASSARDRSSYNEQFF.

The CDR3 spells CASSLREGQPTSPLHF. CDR3 DNA sequence: TGTGCCAGCAGCCTTCGGGAGGGACAGCCTACTTCACCCCTCCACTTT. The chain joins TRBV7-8 to TRBJ1-6; 7 bases fit TRBD1. CDR3 length equals 16 residues. With 5 bases clipped from V and 9 bases from J, the junction kept 13 bases outside the gene matches. Germline lookup yields CDR1 SGHVS and CDR2 FQNEAQ.

The chain uses TRBV7-9 and TRBJ1-6; D is unresolved. The V gene lost 1 base and the J gene lost 5 bases, with 9 bases spanning the gap. Germline CDR1 SEHNR, CDR2 FQNEAQ (reference sequence). The CDR3 has 15 residues. The CDR3 DNA sequence: TGTGCCAGCAGCTTAGGTGGCACCAATAATTCACCCCTCCACTTT. Translation: CASSLGGTNNSPLHF.

The chain carries TRBV4-2 and TRBJ2-1; D may correspond to TRBD1 or TRBD2 (6 bases each). The CDR3 is made up of 14 amino acids. Germline lookup yields CDR1 LGHNA and CDR2 YNFKEQ. V lost 1 base, J lost 7 bases, and 11 bases lay in between. Here the CDR3 DNA reads TGTGCCAGCAGCCAAGCCCGGAGGGGGAATGAGCAGTTCTTC. Translation: CASSQARRGNEQFF.

This clonotype was picked up many times. The V and J genes are TRBV30 and TRBJ2-5; D might be TRBD1 or TRBD2, each matching 6 bases. Germline assignment: CDR1 GTSNPN and CDR2 SVGIG (reference sequence). This CDR3 contains 15 residues. Deletions cut 0 bases from V and 2 bases from J, with 13 bases between. For the CDR3, the DNA is TGTGCCTGGAGTGTAGGAGGGGGTGGGCAAGAGACCCAGTACTTC. This translates into CAWSVGGGGQETQYF.

This clonotype is termed medium-sized. The CDR3, as DNA: TGTGCCACCAAAAGAGTCCTAGATTACAATGAGCAGTTCTTC. Its protein is CATKRVLDYNEQFF. V gene TRBV2 combines with J gene TRBJ2-1; D is unresolved. Trimming left V 10 bases short and J 4 bases short, with 17 bases between. The CDR3 is made up of 14 amino acids. Germline V gives CDR1 SNHLY, CDR2 FYNNEI.

V gene TRBV10-3 combines with J gene TRBJ2-2, with D hard to call. The ends were cut back, 3 bases at V and 2 bases at J, with 1 base in the middle. This CDR3 has 12 amino acids. Germline assignment: CDR1 ENHRY and CDR2 SYGVKD. The CDR3 bases are TGTGCCATCAGTGAAAACACCGGGGAGCTGTTTTTT. Protein product: CAISENTGELFF.